This T cell receptor (beta chain) is from a study of technical replicates of blood from a handful of donors. The CDR3 is 15 residues long. The germline CDR1 and CDR2 sequences are MNHNS and SASEGT. Losses at the gene ends were 6 bases for V and 10 bases for J; bases not matched to a gene: 10. Clones were read by immunoSEQ multiplex PCR, and TCRdb kept only the in-frame ones, dropping some. This sample has 65,000 to 95,000 clones; 95% to 98% occur once, and the top ten carry around 0.15%. This receptor was obtained from a human donor in good health. The source material was T cells isolated from PBMCs. V is TRBV6-1 and J is TRBJ2-1; TRBD2 agrees at 12 bases. As DNA, the CDR3 is TGTGCCAGCAGGGCGACTAGCGGGAGTAATCGGGAGCAGTTCTTC. It encodes CASRATSGSNREQFF.